This TCR beta chain derives from a study of cytomegalovirus exposure and HLA in healthy donors. Study-level findings and limits: Cytomegalovirus status, reportedly, was diagnosed with high specificity and sensitivity by the classifier. Among TCR beta chains, those listed as cytomegalovirus-associated numbered about 150.

The germline V gene encodes CDR1 MNHNS and CDR2 SASEGT. The CDR3 covers 15 residues. Trimming pared 1 base from V and 3 bases from J, leaving 10 bases between. It was the approximately 120-subject validation cohort, separate from the approximately 680-subject first cohort, to which the donors belonged. This clone showed up just once. The antigen is not known. Measured with immunoSEQ multiplex PCR; TCRdb has only the in-frame clones, and not every one. Here the sample spans under 400,000 clones, nearly 90% being singletons. The chain employs TRBV6-1 and TRBJ1-3; D possibly corresponds to TRBD1 (5 bases). The TCR was taken from a man aged 25-40 years in good health and CMV-seronegative. What was sequenced was PBMCs. The CDR3 loop reads CASSEGQTGGNTIYF. The CDR3 bases are TGTGCCAGCAGTGAAGGACAGACTGGTGGAAACACCATATATTTT.